The rows below give T cell receptor beta chains drawn from one sample of a study of cytomegalovirus exposure and HLA in healthy donors. Repertoires were generated with immunoSEQ multiplex PCR, while TCRdb's copy carries only in-frame clones and drops some. The data contain 150,000 to 200,000 clones, about four fifths of them singletons. The specimen was PBMCs. The receptors derive from a male donor in good health and CMV-seropositive. Each CDR3 is given with its conserved first and last residue. D genes are given only for firm matches. Clone size appears in some rows only: once, few, many, or a class for an expanded clone.

J: TRBJ2-5; length: 15; D: .; V: TRBV5-1; size: .; CDR3: CASSLTGIQRETQYF; DNA: TGCGCCAGCAGCTTGACAGGGATCCAACGAGAGACCCAGTACTTC
J: TRBJ2-5; length: 11; D: .; V: TRBV20-1; size: .; CDR3: CSARGGPPQYF; DNA: TGCAGTGCTAGAGGGGGGCCCCCCCAGTACTTC
J: TRBJ1-1; length: 13; D: .; V: TRBV7-2; size: .; CDR3: CASSSPPDTEAFF; DNA: TGTGCCAGCAGCTCTCCCCCGGACACTGAAGCTTTCTTT
J: TRBJ1-1; length: 15; D: .; V: TRBV7-6; size: .; CDR3: CASSLGAGVNTEAFF; DNA: TGTGCCAGCAGCTTAGGTGCAGGCGTTAACACTGAAGCTTTCTTT
J: TRBJ1-1; length: 14; D: .; V: TRBV14; size: .; CDR3: CASRLAGQNTEAFF; DNA: TGTGCCAGCAGACTAGCAGGGCAGAACACTGAAGCTTTCTTT
J: TRBJ2-7; length: 10; D: .; V: TRBV6-4; size: .; CDR3: CASSVYEQYF; DNA: TGTGCCAGCAGTGTTTACGAGCAGTACTTC
J: TRBJ1-2; length: 11; D: .; V: TRBV5-4; size: once; CDR3: CASSLASGYTF; DNA: TGTGCCAGCAGCTTGGCTTCTGGCTACACCTTC
J: TRBJ1-1; length: 14; D: .; V: TRBV6-5; size: few; CDR3: CASIHMAGNTEAFF; DNA: TGTGCCAGCATCCATATGGCGGGGAACACTGAAGCTTTCTTT
J: TRBJ2-7; length: 14; D: TRBD1; V: TRBV19; size: .; CDR3: CASSIGDRVYEQYF; DNA: TGTGCCAGTAGTATAGGCGACAGGGTGTACGAGCAGTACTTC
J: TRBJ2-6; length: 16; D: TRBD1; V: TRBV28; size: .; CDR3: CASSGTGGTGANVLTF; DNA: TGTGCCAGCAGTGGAACAGGGGGCACTGGGGCCAACGTCCTGACTTTC
J: TRBJ1-3; length: 14; D: .; V: TRBV6-6; size: .; CDR3: CATTIEDKGNTIYF; DNA: TGTGCCACGACGATCGAGGACAAAGGAAACACCATATATTTT
J: TRBJ2-3; length: 14; D: TRBD1; V: TRBV6-5; size: .; CDR3: CASSWTGRWDTQYF; DNA: TGTGCCAGCAGTTGGACAGGGCGTTGGGATACGCAGTATTTT
J: TRBJ1-1; length: 13; D: TRBD1; V: TRBV29-1; size: .; CDR3: CSVEGQAGTEAFF; DNA: TGCAGCGTAGAGGGACAGGCAGGGACTGAAGCTTTCTTT
J: TRBJ1-6; length: 14; D: TRBD1; V: TRBV28; size: once; CDR3: CASSLSGGISPLHF; DNA: TGTGCCAGCAGTTTGTCAGGGGGCATTTCACCCCTCCACTTT
J: TRBJ1-5; length: 17; D: .; V: TRBV4-1; size: .; CDR3: CASSLTGTPASNQPQHF; DNA: TGCGCCAGCAGCCTAACAGGGACCCCGGCAAGCAATCAGCCCCAGCATTTT
J: TRBJ1-1; length: 14; D: TRBD1; V: TRBV14; size: .; CDR3: CASSPGTGGDEAFF; DNA: TGTGCCAGCAGCCCTGGGACAGGGGGAGATGAAGCTTTCTTT
J: TRBJ2-3; length: 16; D: TRBD2; V: TRBV5-5; size: few; CDR3: CASSLEGSGSWNTQYF; DNA: TGTGCCAGCAGCTTGGAGGGAAGCGGGAGCTGGAATACGCAGTATTTT